Below, one TCR beta chain is given with its context. Antigen unknown. This specimen belongs to a study of shared clonotypes between healthy human individuals. Study at large: Per-donor plates numbered three CD4 naive, three CD4 memory, two CD8 naive and one CD8 memory. Study observations and caveats: Estimated clonotype richness was generally higher in naive than memory subsets.

This CDR3 comprises 16 residues. Germline V gives CDR1 SGHDT, CDR2 YYEEEE. Between the trimmed V and J ends, which lost 4 bases and 4 bases, there was a span of 20 bases. Each subset's genomic DNA was shared equally among a number of immunoSEQ plates. TCRdb's copy holds only in-frame clones and misses some; the assay was immunoSEQ multiplex PCR. The data hold around 2.5 million clones, with roughly 93% observed a single time. The V gene is TRBV5-6, the J gene TRBJ1-2; the D is unclear. The TCR was taken from a man between 18 and 29 years old in good health. Some clones in this sample may be carry-over from other donors' samples. The sequencing input was naive CD4+ T cells from PBMCs. The subset here: CD45RA+ positively selected. The CDR3 here is CASSQRSRAPAYGYTF. In nucleotides, the CDR3 is TGTGCCAGCAGCCAACGGAGTAGGGCCCCGGCCTATGGCTACACCTTC. Using reference TRBV5-6 and TRBJ1-2 for the parts outside the CDR3, the full variable domain is DAGVTQSPTHLIKTRGQQVTLRCSPKSGHDTVSWYQQALGQGPQFIFQYYEEEERQRGNFPDRFSGHQFPNYSSELNVNALLLGDSALYLCASSQRSRAPAYGYTFGSGTRLTVV.